The rows below give T cell receptor beta chains drawn from one sample of a study of blood T cells in healthy people across ages. TCRdb processed the 5' RACE reads anew with MiXCR; each CDR3 protein has one entry. Counted here are 540,000 or so distinct CDR3 sequences, 40% to 50% occurring once; the ten biggest clones make up under 30%. The sequencing sample was made of blood. The source of these receptors is a man older than 75 in good health. Both conserved end residues are part of each CDR3. A D gene is named only where the DNA matches it firmly. Clone size is not always given. Where it is, it says once, few, many or a class for expanded clones.

clone_size,j_call,v_call,d_call,cdr3_nt,cdr3_aa
many,TRBJ1-6,TRBV6-6,-,TGTGCCAGCAGCCTACGACAGCGAAATTCACCCCTCCACTTT,CASSLRQRNSPLHF
-,TRBJ1-6,TRBV4-3,-,TGCGCCAGTGGGTTAAGCTCCTATAATTCACCCCTCCACTTT,CASGLSSYNSPLHF
-,TRBJ2-7,TRBV3-1,-,TGTGCCAGCAGCCAAGATGGTGGTTTGGGCCGCCGGCAGTACTTC,CASSQDGGLGRRQYF
once,TRBJ2-5,TRBV20-1,-,TGCAGTGCTAGAGATAGAACTCCGGAGACCCAGTACTTC,CSARDRTPETQYF
-,TRBJ2-5,TRBV9,TRBD2,TGTGCCAGCAGCTCGGGAGGGAGTAGTAGAGAGACCCAGTACTTC,CASSSGGSSRETQYF
-,TRBJ1-1,TRBV7-3,TRBD1,TGTGCCAGCAGCGCGGACAGGGGAAGCACTGAAGCTTTCTTT,CASSADRGSTEAFF
few,TRBJ2-5,TRBV4-1,TRBD2,TGCGCCAGCAGCCAAGCCGGGACTACGAGAGGGGAGACCCAGTACTTC,CASSQAGTTRGETQYF
-,TRBJ2-6,TRBV28,-,TGTGCCAGCAGCTGGCCCCTGACTTTC,CASSWPLTF
-,TRBJ2-3,TRBV10-3,TRBD2,TGTGCCATCAGTAGGCTAGCGGGAGTCGGCACAGATACGCAGTATTTT,CAISRLAGVGTDTQYF
-,TRBJ2-3,TRBV27,-,TGTGCCAGCAGTTTATTCTCGCCGGGTACGAGTGGCACAGATACGCAGTATTTT,CASSLFSPGTSGTDTQYF
-,TRBJ2-1,TRBV10-3,-,TGTGCCATCAGTGAGCCCTACAATGAGCAGTTCTTC,CAISEPYNEQFF
-,TRBJ2-1,TRBV7-2,TRBD2,TGTGCCAGCAGCTTAAGGAGGGGACTAGCGGGAGGGCCCCACCATGAGCAGTTCTTC,CASSLRRGLAGGPHHEQFF
few,TRBJ2-5,TRBV4-2,-,TGTGCCAGCAGCCAAGATTATGGGGAGACCCAGTACTTC,CASSQDYGETQYF
-,TRBJ2-6,TRBV29-1,-,TGCAGCGTTACAGGAGCCTCTGGGGCCAACGTCCTGACTTTC,CSVTGASGANVLTF
-,TRBJ1-2,TRBV3-1,TRBD1,TGTGCCAGCAGCCAAGAAAGGGGACAGAACAACTATGGCTACACCTTC,CASSQERGQNNYGYTF
-,TRBJ2-3,TRBV5-6,TRBD1,TGTGCCAGCAGTGTAATGCAGGGGGGCACAGATACGCAGTATTTT,CASSVMQGGTDTQYF
-,TRBJ2-2,TRBV11-2,-,TGTGCCAGCAGCTTAGGACAGGAGAACACCGGGGAGCTGTTTTTT,CASSLGQENTGELFF
-,TRBJ2-7,TRBV5-1,-,TGCGCCAGCAGCCTGGGGGGCACCCAGACCTACGAGCAGTACTTC,CASSLGGTQTYEQYF
-,TRBJ2-1,TRBV20-1,-,TGCAGTGCTAGAGATGCCGGAGTCGGCGTTGGGTCCTACAATGAGCAGTTCTTC,CSARDAGVGVGSYNEQFF